The 9 T cell receptor beta chains presented below share a single source sample, sequenced in a study of shared clonotypes between healthy human individuals. The table came from immunoSEQ multiplex PCR; TCRdb's copy has only in-frame clones and leaves some out. The top ten hold around 26% of the sample, which has around 100,000 clones, less than 80% seen once. The sequencing sample was made of memory CD8+ T cells sorted from blood. The subset: CD45RO+ cells pooled with CCR7-negative TemRA cells. These receptors all come from a woman between 25 and 40 years old in good health.

The rearrangement uses TRBV7-9 and TRBJ2-1; 12 positions match TRBD2. With 1 base clipped from V and 2 bases from J, the junction kept 6 bases outside the gene matches. Germline V gene data show CDR1 as SEHNR and CDR2 as FQNEAQ (reference sequence). The CDR3 loop spans 18 amino acids. CDR3 region: CASSLGLAGESAYNEQFF. The CDR3 nucleotides read TGTGCCAGCAGCTTAGGACTAGCGGGAGAGTCTGCCTACAATGAGCAGTTCTTC.

The gene calls are TRBV18 and TRBJ2-3; TRBD2 might be the D (6 bases). This CDR3 is 12 amino acids long. V lost 3 bases and J 5 bases, leaving 6 bases between the germline ends. CDR1 and CDR2 (germline): KGHSH, LQKENI. The CDR3: CASSPGGDTQYF. In nucleotides, the CDR3 is TGTGCCAGCTCACCCGGGGGAGATACGCAGTATTTT.

With respect to this clone: Given a much more abundant clone one base away, this may be a read error. The same CDR3 can be traced to other DNA sequences in this sample. The gene calls are TRBV6-5 and TRBJ1-5; a possible D gene is TRBD1 (6 bases). Germline assignment: CDR1 MNHEY and CDR2 SVGAGI. There are 13 residues in the CDR3. Deletions cut 2 bases from V and 4 bases from J, with 6 bases between. The CDR3 is CASSYDRNQPQHF. DNA of the CDR3: TGTGCCAGCAGTTACGACAGGAATCAGCCCCAGCATTTT.

The chain uses TRBV28 and TRBJ1-5, with 9 bases that match TRBD1. The V and J ends lost 6 bases and 7 bases, in that order; junction bases with no gene match: 13. Germline loops: CDR1 MDHEN, CDR2 SYDVKM. This CDR3 has 16 residues. This CDR3 reads CASRNAGTGKGQPQHF. The CDR3 DNA sequence: TGTGCCAGCAGAAATGCCGGGACAGGGAAGGGGCAGCCCCAGCATTTT.

This sequence joins TRBV27 and TRBJ1-6, with 9 bases matching TRBD1. The ends lost 0 bases at V and 7 bases at J; junction bases unmatched: 7. Per germline, CDR1 MNHEY and CDR2 SMNVEV (reference sequence). The CDR3 length is 17 residues. The CDR3 region is CASSLSRDRERNSPLHF. DNA of the CDR3: TGTGCCAGCAGTTTATCCCGGGACAGGGAACGCAATTCACCCCTCCACTTT.

The chain is built from TRBV5-1 and TRBJ1-2; D is unclear. CDR3 size: 13 residues. The V gene's germline CDR1 is SGHRS and CDR2 YFSETQ. The germline V and J ends were trimmed by 0 bases and 1 base, with 4 bases remaining between them. The CDR3 region has the DNA TGCGCCAGCAGCTTGGGCGATAACTATGGCTACACCTTC. This encodes CASSLGDNYGYTF.

The CDR3 DNA sequence: TGTGCCAGCAGGGACCCATCCGGGACTAGCGGGAGAGGTATAAGTGAGCAGTTCTTC. This sequence encodes CASRDPSGTSGRGISEQFF. V usage is TRBV27 and J usage is TRBJ2-1; 14 nucleotides agree with TRBD2. Germline loops: CDR1 MNHEY, CDR2 SMNVEV (reference sequence). The CDR3 covers 19 residues. V lost 6 bases and J lost 9; bases outside the gene matches: 19.

This clone was picked up a small number of times. The sample contains more than one DNA sequence encoding this CDR3. The chain has TRBV9 and TRBJ1-1; no firm D call. Germline V lookup: CDR1 SGDLS, CDR2 YYNGEE. CDR3 length equals 13 residues. V lost 2 bases and J lost 4, with 9 bases in between. DNA of the CDR3: TGTGCCAGCAGCGTCGCTTGGGCCACTGAAGCTTTCTTT. Amino acids: CASSVAWATEAFF.

The CDR3 loop reads CASSLLGQGPSYEQYF. CDR3 nucleotide sequence: TGTGCCAGCAGTTTACTTGGGCAGGGGCCCTCCTACGAGCAGTACTTC. The chain couples TRBV27 to TRBJ2-7; tentative D call: TRBD1 (6 bases). The V end lost 2 bases, the J end lost 0 bases, and 14 bases lay between the germline ends. This CDR3 spans 16 amino acids. The germline V gene has CDR1 MNHEY and CDR2 SMNVEV (reference sequence).